This T cell receptor (beta chain) comes out of a study of T cell repertoires in cytomegalovirus infection. About the study: Recently described HLA-C-restricted plus well-studied HLA-B-restricted CMV epitopes were used. A matching HLA type, together with CMV infection, was signaled by public TCR beta signatures. Overall study findings and caveats: Identification of carriers of CMV plus the relevant HLA was achieved through cumulative public TCR beta family frequency. HLA-C-restricted CMV-specific TCR beta clonotypes prevailed in the ex vivo response.

TCRdb re-analysed the reads in MiXCR, keeping a single row per CDR3 protein. The sample includes around 300,000 distinct CDR3 sequences, 22% seen only once; the top ten take roughly 20%. Details on this clonotype: As yet, its antigen is unknown.

The receptor was derived from a human donor in good health (CMV status not recorded). Some clones in this sample may be carry-over from other donors' samples. This specimen was cultured PBMCs, taken from culture after CMV antigen stimulation.

CDR3 DNA sequence: TGTGCCAGCAGCTTAGGGTCGTGGGATAACTATGGCTACACCTTC. As protein: CASSLGSWDNYGYTF. V gene TRBV7-2 combines with J gene TRBJ1-2, with D uncertain. The CDR3 is 15 residues long. CDR1 and CDR2 (germline): SGHTA, FQGNSA. The ends were cut back, 1 base at V and 1 base at J, with 10 bases in the middle.